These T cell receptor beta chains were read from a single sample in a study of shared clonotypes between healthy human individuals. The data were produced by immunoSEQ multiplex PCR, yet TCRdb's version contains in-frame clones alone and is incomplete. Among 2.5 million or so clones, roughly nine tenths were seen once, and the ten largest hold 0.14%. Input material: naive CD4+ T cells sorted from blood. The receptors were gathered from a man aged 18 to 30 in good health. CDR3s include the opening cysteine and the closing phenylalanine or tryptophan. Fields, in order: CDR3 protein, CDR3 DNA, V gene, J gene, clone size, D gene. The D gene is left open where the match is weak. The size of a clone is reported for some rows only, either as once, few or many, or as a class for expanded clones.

CDR3: CASSAIYRDRDYGYTF
DNA: TGTGCCAGCAGTGCAATTTACCGGGACAGGGACTATGGCTACACCTTC
V: TRBV2
J: TRBJ1-2
size: NA
D: TRBD1

CDR3: CASSLSPGIYGYTF
DNA: TGTGCCAGCAGTTTATCCCCAGGGATCTATGGCTACACCTTC
V: TRBV27
J: TRBJ1-2
size: few
D: NA

CDR3: CASGREFYNEQFF
DNA: TGTGCCAGCGGGCGGGAGTTCTACAATGAGCAGTTCTTC
V: TRBV6-1
J: TRBJ2-1
size: NA
D: TRBD2

CDR3: CASSYSLHEQYF
DNA: TGTGCCAGCAGTTACTCCCTCCACGAGCAGTACTTC
V: TRBV6-5
J: TRBJ2-7
size: NA
D: NA

CDR3: CASSFTSGSYEQYF
DNA: TGTGCCAGCAGCTTCACTAGCGGGAGTTACGAGCAGTACTTC
V: TRBV7-9
J: TRBJ2-7
size: NA
D: TRBD2

CDR3: CASSISGGSNYGYTF
DNA: TGTGCCAGTAGTATATCGGGGGGTTCTAACTATGGCTACACCTTC
V: TRBV19
J: TRBJ1-2
size: NA
D: NA

CDR3: CASSLSDSSGSNQPQHF
DNA: TGTGCCAGCAGCTTAAGTGACAGTAGCGGGAGCAATCAGCCCCAGCATTTT
V: TRBV7-9
J: TRBJ1-5
size: NA
D: NA

CDR3: CASSRNQGGEQFF
DNA: TGTGCCAGCAGTCGAAATCAGGGGGGTGAGCAGTTCTTC
V: TRBV2
J: TRBJ2-1
size: NA
D: NA

CDR3: CASNTAPNTEAFF
DNA: TGTGCCAGCAACACAGCTCCGAACACTGAAGCTTTCTTT
V: TRBV2
J: TRBJ1-1
size: NA
D: NA

CDR3: CASSAGQGRSGELFF
DNA: TGTGCCAGCAGCGCAGGACAGGGGAGGTCCGGGGAGCTGTTTTTT
V: TRBV9
J: TRBJ2-2
size: once
D: TRBD1

CDR3: CASSEGLAVYNEQFF
DNA: TGTGCCAGTAGTGAGGGACTAGCAGTTTACAATGAGCAGTTCTTC
V: TRBV19
J: TRBJ2-1
size: NA
D: TRBD2

CDR3: CASSSGTGGADTQYF
DNA: TGCGCCAGCAGCTCGGGGACAGGGGGCGCAGATACGCAGTATTTT
V: TRBV5-1
J: TRBJ2-3
size: NA
D: TRBD1

CDR3: CASSHPRGEGSGELFF
DNA: TGTGCCAGTAGCCACCCCCGGGGGGAAGGTTCCGGGGAGCTGTTTTTT
V: TRBV19
J: TRBJ2-2
size: NA
D: TRBD2